The 29 T cell receptor beta chains below come from one sample, sequenced in a study of T cells in Graves' hyperthyroidism and ophthalmopathy. TCR beta CDR3 sequences were amplified from RNA transcripts. The study used the HTBI primer set for a first-round RT-PCR of the TCR CDR3. TCRdb re-derived calls from the multiplex PCR reads in MiXCR, one entry per CDR3 protein. This sample has over 300,000 distinct CDR3 sequences, with approximately 13% found just once. The sample taken for sequencing was blood. These receptors originate from a woman in her thirties or forties with Graves' ophthalmopathy.

This clonotype was seen many times. V usage is TRBV6-1 and J usage is TRBJ1-5; TRBD1 is a possible D gene (5 bases). This CDR3 has 15 amino acids. Germline CDR1 is MNHNS and CDR2 is SASEGT. V was pared by 3 bases and J by 3 bases, with 12 bases between. CDR3 sequence (DNA): TGTGCCAGCAGTGAGGAGACAGCTATCAATCAGCCCCAGCATTTT. Its protein is CASSEETAINQPQHF.

This clonotype has ten or more counts. The chain employs TRBV24-1 and TRBJ1-2, with D unclear. V was pared by 7 bases and J by 4 bases, with 12 bases between. CDR1 and CDR2 (germline): KGHDR, SFDVKD. The CDR3 contains 13 residues. DNA for the CDR3: TGTGCCACCAGCGGGGATGAGGGCTATGGCTACACCTTC. It yields the protein CATSGDEGYGYTF.

This clonotype was detected ten times or more. The genes are TRBV20-1 and TRBJ2-3; possibly TRBD1 for D (6 bases). The CDR3 is 13 amino acids. Germline CDR1 reads DFQATT; CDR2 reads SNEGSKA (reference sequence). The V end lost 6 bases, the J end lost 0 bases, and 10 bases lay between the germline ends. CDR3 loop: CSAKGVSTDTQYF. CDR3 bases: TGCAGTGCCAAGGGGGTGAGCACAGATACGCAGTATTTT.

Ten or more counts support this clonotype. The genes are TRBV28 and TRBJ2-1; TRBD2 might be the D (6 bases). The ends were cut back, 4 bases at V and 5 bases at J, with 18 bases in the middle. The germline V gene has CDR1 MDHEN and CDR2 SYDVKM. The CDR3 sequence is 16 residues long. The CDR3 coding sequence is TGTGCCAGCAGTTCTCCGGGGCGGCGGGGCGACAATGAGCAGTTCTTC. Translation gives CASSSPGRRGDNEQFF.

There are many counts of this clonotype. The chain is built from TRBV28 and TRBJ1-3; D possibly corresponds to TRBD1 (5 bases). The CDR3 sequence is 15 residues long. The V end lost 3 bases, the J end lost 1 base, and 10 bases lay between the germline ends. Germline V gene data show CDR1 as MDHEN and CDR2 as SYDVKM. As DNA, the CDR3 is TGTGCCAGCAGTTTGGGGCCGAGTTCTGGAAACACCATATATTTT. Translating gives CASSLGPSSGNTIYF.

This clonotype has a handful of counts. This rearrangement joins TRBV10-3 to TRBJ2-1; 8 bases agree with TRBD1. The CDR3 covers 14 residues. The V gene's germline CDR1 is ENHRY and CDR2 SYGVKD. V dropped 6 bases and J dropped 1; count of bases not matched to a gene: 2. CDR3 DNA sequence: TGTGCCATCAGCACAGGGGGTTCCTACAATGAGCAGTTCTTC. Amino acids: CAISTGGSYNEQFF.

This clonotype was counted ten times or more. The J gene is TRBJ2-4, the V gene TRBV12-3 or TRBV12-4; the match to TRBD2 covers 9 bases. The CDR3 runs to 18 residues. V shed 1 base and J 0 bases; nucleotides not matched to a gene: 7. CDR3 DNA sequence: TGTGCCAGCAGTTTAGGGCTAGCGGGGACGGGAGCCAAAAACATTCAGTACTTC. Translated, it gives CASSLGLAGTGAKNIQYF.

This clonotype has a count of ten or more. This chain connects TRBV13 to TRBJ2-7; 9 bases line up with TRBD1. V shed 5 bases and J 1 base; nucleotides not matched to a gene: 3. The CDR3 loop spans 14 amino acids. Germline-derived CDR1 and CDR2 are PRHDT and FYEKMQ (reference sequence). DNA of the CDR3: TGTGCCAGCAGCGGGACAGGGAGGTCCTACGAGCAGTACTTC. It is translated as CASSGTGRSYEQYF.

Note on this clonotype: A much larger clone sits a single nucleotide away, making a read error possible. The CDR3 protein is CATSDSGEGREQYF. The CDR3 region has the DNA TGTGCCACCAGTGATTCCGGGGAGGGGCGGGAGCAGTACTTC. V and J are TRBV24-1 and TRBJ2-7; 7 bases agree with TRBD2. This CDR3 has 14 residues. Germline V CDR1 and CDR2: KGHDR, SFDVKD. V lost 2 bases, J lost 7 bases, and 7 bases stayed unmatched.

This clonotype was recorded at least ten times. In DNA form, the CDR3 reads TGTGCCAGCAGCCAAACAGGATTGAACACTGAAGCTTTCTTT. This sequence encodes CASSQTGLNTEAFF. V usage is TRBV5-4 and J usage is TRBJ1-1, with a weak D call TRBD1 (5 bases). The V and J ends lost 4 bases and 0 bases respectively, with 10 bases between them. This CDR3 spans 14 amino acids. CDR1 and CDR2 (germline): SGHNT, YYREEE (reference sequence).

The V call is TRBV13, the J call TRBJ1-1; possibly TRBD1 for D (6 bases). V lost 2 bases, J lost 1 base, and 29 bases lay in between. Looked up from germline, CDR1 is PRHDT and CDR2 is FYEKMQ (reference sequence). CDR3 length equals 21 residues. CDR3 sequence: CASSLYHLARSTVDRNTEAFF. CDR3 DNA sequence: TGTGCCAGCAGCTTATATCATCTCGCCCGCTCCACCGTGGACAGGAACACTGAAGCTTTCTTT.

There are a few counts of this clonotype. The chain joins TRBV9 to TRBJ1-2, with D perhaps matching TRBD1 (5 bases). The CDR3 totals 14 residues. Germline CDR1 is SGDLS and CDR2 is YYNGEE. V lost 0 bases and J lost 2, with 8 bases in between. The CDR3 loop is CASSVDPGNYGYTF. In DNA, the CDR3 is TGTGCCAGCAGCGTAGATCCAGGGAACTATGGCTACACCTTC.

The sample holds many counts of this clonotype. The CDR3 sequence: CAARQKLNQPQHF. The CDR3 DNA follows: TGTGCCGCCCGACAGAAACTCAATCAGCCCCAGCATTTT. V usage is TRBV28 and J usage is TRBJ1-5, with a tentative D call TRBD1 (5 bases). Per germline, CDR1 MDHEN and CDR2 SYDVKM. This CDR3 region has 13 residues. V lost 11 bases and J lost 3, with 14 bases in between. Full variable domain (missing parts from reference TRBV28 and TRBJ1-5): DVKVTQSSRYLVKRTGEKVFLECVQDMDHENMFWYRQDPGLGLRLIYFSYDVKMKEKGDIPEGYSVSREKKERFSLILESASTNQTSMYLCAARQKLNQPQHFGDGTRLSIL.

This clonotype has ten or more counts. This chain uses TRBV29-1 with TRBJ2-1; TRBD2 is a possible D gene (6 bases). CDR3 length: 14 amino acids. V shed 6 bases and J shed 1 base, with 13 bases lying between them. Looked up from germline, CDR1 is SQVTM and CDR2 is ANQGSEA. CDR3 sequence reads: CSVARGTSYNEQFF. CDR3 DNA: TGCAGCGTAGCCCGGGGGACGTCCTACAATGAGCAGTTCTTC.

This clonotype was counted between two and nine times. The J gene is TRBJ2-5, the V gene TRBV29-1, with unresolved D. The CDR3 is 14 amino acids. V was trimmed by 3 bases and J by 4 bases, leaving 15 bases between them. Germline CDR1 reads SQVTM; CDR2 reads ANQGSEA. This chain's CDR3 is CSVDGPNVGETQYF. The DNA of the CDR3 is TGCAGCGTTGACGGGCCAAACGTAGGAGAGACCCAGTACTTC.

This clonotype was detected a few times. This chain connects TRBV3-1 to TRBJ1-4, with D possibly TRBD1 on 5 matching bases. The CDR3 has 15 amino acids. V gave up 2 bases and J gave up 5 bases, with 12 bases separating them. CDR1 and CDR2 (germline): LGHDT, YNNKEL (reference sequence). The CDR3 here is CASSQTWQGNEKLFF. The CDR3 nucleotides are TGTGCCAGCAGCCAAACTTGGCAGGGAAATGAAAAACTGTTTTTT.

This chain joins TRBV7-2 and TRBJ2-7; 10 bases agree with TRBD2. The ends lost 5 bases at V and 1 base at J; junction bases unmatched: 11. Germline-derived CDR1 and CDR2 are SGHTA and FQGNSA. The CDR3 sequence is 17 residues long. CDR3 in amino acids: CASSNYVLAGASYEQYF. CDR3 in DNA: TGTGCCAGCAGCAATTATGTCCTAGCGGGGGCTTCCTACGAGCAGTACTTC.

The V gene is TRBV19, the J gene TRBJ2-2; D gene uncertain. Trimming left V 8 bases short and J 7 bases short, with 20 bases between. CDR1 LNHDA and CDR2 SQIVND come from the germline V gene (reference sequence). The CDR3 totals 15 residues. CDR3 amino acids: CASGRRTAFGGELFF. In nucleotides, the CDR3 is TGTGCCAGTGGTCGCCGGACGGCTTTTGGCGGGGAGCTGTTTTTT.

V is TRBV24-1 and J is TRBJ1-5; possibly TRBD1 for D (6 bases). Germline assignment: CDR1 KGHDR and CDR2 SFDVKD. The CDR3 totals 17 residues. The V and J ends lost 0 bases and 0 bases respectively, with 11 bases between them. The CDR3 here is CATSDLRGQISNQPQHF. The CDR3 nucleotides are TGTGCCACCAGTGATTTGCGTGGACAGATTAGCAATCAGCCCCAGCATTTT.

The V and J genes are TRBV6-2 or TRBV6-3 and TRBJ2-7; maybe TRBD1 (6 bases). V was pared by 6 bases and J by 4 bases, with 13 bases between. CDR3 length: 13 residues. Germline CDR1 reads MNHEY; CDR2 reads SVGEGT. CDR3 bases: TGTGCCAGCAGACCGGGACACTTGTACGAGCAGTACTTC. This codes for CASRPGHLYEQYF.

The chain is built from TRBV7-6 and TRBJ2-2; D is possibly TRBD2 (5 bases). Germline CDR1 and CDR2: SGHVS and FNYEAQ. This CDR3 region has 15 residues. Trimming removed 5 bases from V and 6 bases from J, with 16 bases in between. The CDR3, as DNA: TGTGCCAGCAGCGCGGGCTACGAGTCTTCCGGGGAGCTGTTTTTT. This gives the protein CASSAGYESSGELFF.

The table lists this clonotype with many counts. The chain recombines TRBV6-1 with TRBJ1-4, with 9 bases aligning to TRBD1. The CDR3 covers 15 residues. Unmatched junction bases numbered 5, after V lost 1 base and J lost 8 bases. CDR1 MNHNS and CDR2 SASEGT come from the germline V gene. The CDR3 DNA reads TGTGCCAGCAGTGAAGTCACAGGGGGCTGGGAAAAACTGTTTTTT. This sequence encodes CASSEVTGGWEKLFF.

This chain uses TRBV4-1 with TRBJ1-2, with D unresolved. Germline V gene sequence: CDR1 MGHRA, CDR2 YSYEKL. The CDR3 has 15 residues. Trimming removed 4 bases at V and 2 bases at J, with 14 bases between. The CDR3 reads CASSPISEGNYGYTF. As DNA, the CDR3 is TGCGCCAGCAGCCCTATCAGCGAAGGCAACTATGGCTACACCTTC.

Many counts were recorded for this clonotype. CDR3 nucleotides: TGTGCCAGCAGTCACGGACAGGGGGCAGATGGCTACACCTTC. Its protein product is CASSHGQGADGYTF. V gene TRBV6-1 combines with J gene TRBJ1-2; TRBD1 agrees at 11 bases. In germline, CDR1 is MNHNS, CDR2 SASEGT. There are 14 residues in the CDR3. The V and J ends lost 5 bases and 6 bases, in that order; junction bases with no gene match: 5.

This clonotype was found a few times. The chain joins TRBV20-1 to TRBJ1-2, with no clear D. The V gene's germline CDR1 is DFQATT and CDR2 SNEGSKA (reference sequence). This CDR3 region has 14 residues. Trimming shortened V by 2 bases and J by 4 bases, and 14 bases separated the two germline ends. The CDR3 spells CSARPVGNLYGYTF. The DNA of the CDR3 is TGCAGTGCTAGACCGGTTGGCAACCTCTATGGCTACACCTTC.

This clonotype turned up a few times. With a much larger clone just one base away, this may be a read error. The chain is built from TRBV20-1 and TRBJ2-7; D remains unclear. The V end lost 3 bases, the J end lost 3 bases, and 3 bases lay between the germline ends. The CDR3 runs 10 residues. In germline, CDR1 is DFQATT, CDR2 SNEGSKA (reference sequence). The CDR3 region is CSASDYEQYF. The CDR3 DNA is TGCAGTGCTAGCGACTACGAGCAGTACTTC.

This clonotype came up many times. The genes are TRBV6-2 or TRBV6-3 and TRBJ2-3, with 7 positions matching TRBD1. The CDR3 spans 17 residues. V shed 6 bases, J shed 0 bases, and the junction held 12 bases outside the gene matches. Germline CDR1 and CDR2: MNHEY and SVGEGT. In DNA form, the CDR3 reads TGTGCCAGCAGGGCGACCGGGACAGCCCTAAGCACAGATACGCAGTATTTT. As protein: CASRATGTALSTDTQYF.

This chain uses TRBV19 with TRBJ1-6; D is perhaps TRBD1 (5 bases). The CDR3 runs to 12 residues. V lost 6 bases and J 7 bases, leaving 7 bases between the germline ends. In germline, CDR1 is LNHDA, CDR2 SQIVND (reference sequence). CDR3 loop: CASSRVNSPLHF. The CDR3 DNA is TGTGCCAGTAGCAGGGTGAATTCACCCCTCCACTTT.

This clonotype was detected ten times or more. The DNA for the CDR3 is TGCAGCGTCCCCTGGGGGACTGAAGCTTTCTTT. Translation: CSVPWGTEAFF. This chain links TRBV29-1 with TRBJ1-1, with D perhaps TRBD1 (5 bases). Germline lookup yields CDR1 SQVTM and CDR2 ANQGSEA. This CDR3 has 11 residues. Trimming stripped 6 bases from V and 5 bases from J, with 10 bases between. The full variable domain, in which reference TRBV29-1 and TRBJ1-1 provide the parts outside the CDR3, is SAVISQKPSRDICQRGTSLTIQCQVDSQVTMMFWYRQQPGQSLTLIATANQGSEATYESGFVIDKFPISRPNLTFSTLTVSNMSPEDSSIYLCSVPWGTEAFFGQGTRLTVV.